This TCR beta chain was found in a study of identical twins. The donors were all healthy and Caucasian. This clonotype has at least ten counts. Germline CDR1 reads MNHNS; CDR2 reads SASEGT. Trimming removed 5 bases from V and 2 bases from J, with 16 bases in between. CDR3 length equals 15 residues. TCRdb independently ran MiXCR on the 5' RACE reads; one entry per CDR3 protein. The repertoire holds 250,000 or so distinct CDR3 sequences, with about 8% as singletons. The same sample was also used in a study of yellow fever vaccine responses in identical twins.

The chain is built from TRBV6-1 and TRBJ2-7; maybe TRBD1 (6 bases). This clonotype originated in a woman between 18 and 29 years old in good health. Material for sequencing was CD8+ T cells sorted from blood. The CDR3: CASSKTGMMAYEQYF. CDR3 sequence (DNA): TGTGCCAGCAGTAAAACAGGGATGATGGCCTACGAGCAGTACTTC.